This record concerns one TCR beta chain sequence. The data stem from a study of tumor-infiltrating lymphocytes in primary liver carcinoma. Turning to the study itself: Patients, male and female, were 30 to 69 years old.

The V gene's germline CDR1 is SQVTM and CDR2 ANQGSEA. This CDR3 is 13 amino acids long. Unsorted bulk tissue (roughly 18-32 mg) underwent RNA and DNA co-extraction. The template, about 550 ng total RNA, yielded TCR beta cDNA made with a constant-region primer. Amplification in three nested multiplex PCR rounds with slightly modified ARM-PCR gave rise to TCR beta libraries. The opening two PCR rounds, approximately 10 cycles each, paired TRBV1-TRBV30 forward primers with a C-beta reverse primer. TCRdb passed the multiplex PCR reads through MiXCR, listing each CDR3 protein once. The repertoire holds fewer than 85,000 distinct CDR3 sequences, 69% seen once, with 26% in the top ten.

This chain uses TRBV29-1 with TRBJ2-7; D is uncertain. This clonotype was obtained from a man in his forties or fifties with primary liver carcinoma and hepatitis B virus infection. Material for sequencing was tumor-adjacent normal liver tissue. The CDR3 DNA follows: TGCAACGTATCCTACGGCGGCTCTGGCGAGCAGTACTTC. Amino acids: CNVSYGGSGEQYF.